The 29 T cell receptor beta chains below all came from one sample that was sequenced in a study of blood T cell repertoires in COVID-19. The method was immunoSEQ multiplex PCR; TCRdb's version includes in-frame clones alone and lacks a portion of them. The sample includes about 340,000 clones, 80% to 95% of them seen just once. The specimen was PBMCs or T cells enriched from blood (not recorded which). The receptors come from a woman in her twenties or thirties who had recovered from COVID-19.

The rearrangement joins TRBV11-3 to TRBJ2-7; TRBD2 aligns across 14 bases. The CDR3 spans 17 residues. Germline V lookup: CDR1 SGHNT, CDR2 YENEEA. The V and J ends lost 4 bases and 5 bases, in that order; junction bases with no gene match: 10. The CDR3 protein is CASSSGTSGGGKNEQYF. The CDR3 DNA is TGTGCCAGCAGCTCCGGGACTAGCGGGGGTGGGAAGAACGAGCAGTACTTC.

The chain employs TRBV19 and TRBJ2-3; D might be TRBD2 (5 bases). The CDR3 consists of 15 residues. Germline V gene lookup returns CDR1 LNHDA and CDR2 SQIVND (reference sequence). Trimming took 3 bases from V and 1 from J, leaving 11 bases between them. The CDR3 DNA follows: TGTGCCAGTAGTATTCGGGCTAGCCGCACAGATACGCAGTATTTT. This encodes CASSIRASRTDTQYF.

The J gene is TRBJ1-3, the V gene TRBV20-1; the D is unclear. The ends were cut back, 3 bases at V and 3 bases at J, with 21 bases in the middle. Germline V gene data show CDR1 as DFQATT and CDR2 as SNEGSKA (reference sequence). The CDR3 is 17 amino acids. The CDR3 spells CSASDATGPLGGNTIYF. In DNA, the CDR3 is TGCAGTGCTAGTGATGCGACCGGTCCTCTAGGTGGAAACACCATATATTTT.

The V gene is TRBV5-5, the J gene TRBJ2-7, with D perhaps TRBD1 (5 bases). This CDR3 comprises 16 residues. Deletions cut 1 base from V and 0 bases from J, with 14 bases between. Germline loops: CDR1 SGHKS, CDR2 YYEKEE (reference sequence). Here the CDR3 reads CASSLFYRTTSYEQYF. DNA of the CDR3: TGTGCCAGCAGCTTGTTCTATCGGACAACCTCCTACGAGCAGTACTTC.

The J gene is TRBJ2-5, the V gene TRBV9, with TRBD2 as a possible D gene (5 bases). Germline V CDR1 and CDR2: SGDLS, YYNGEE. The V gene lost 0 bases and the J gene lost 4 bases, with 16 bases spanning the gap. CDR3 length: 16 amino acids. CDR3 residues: CASSVGASRTAETQYF. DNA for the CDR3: TGTGCCAGCAGCGTAGGGGCTAGCCGCACCGCAGAGACCCAGTACTTC. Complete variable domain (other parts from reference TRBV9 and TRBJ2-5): DSGVTQTPKHLITATGQRVTLRCSPRSGDLSVYWYQQSLDQGLQFLIQYYNGEERAKGNILERFSAQQFPDLHSELNLSSLELGDSALYFCASSVGASRTAETQYFGPGTRLLVL.

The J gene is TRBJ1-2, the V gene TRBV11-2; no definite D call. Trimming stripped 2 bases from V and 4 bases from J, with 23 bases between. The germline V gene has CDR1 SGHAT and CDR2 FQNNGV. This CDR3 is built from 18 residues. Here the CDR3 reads CASSLWARRHSNSYGYTF. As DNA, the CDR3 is TGTGCCAGCAGCTTATGGGCCAGAAGACATTCGAATAGCTATGGCTACACCTTC.

The DNA of the CDR3 is TGTGCCAGCAGCTTAATAGGGGATAATGAAAAACTGTTTTTT. Encoded protein: CASSLIGDNEKLFF. The J gene is TRBJ1-4, the V gene TRBV5-4; tentative D call: TRBD1 (5 bases). With 2 bases removed from V and 4 bases from J, the gap between germline ends came to 9 bases. CDR3 length: 14 residues. Per germline, CDR1 SGHNT and CDR2 YYREEE (reference sequence).

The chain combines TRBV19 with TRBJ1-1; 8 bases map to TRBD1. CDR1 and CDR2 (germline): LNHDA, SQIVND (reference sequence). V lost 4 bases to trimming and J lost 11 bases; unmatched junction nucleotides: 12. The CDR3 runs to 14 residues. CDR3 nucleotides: TGTGCCAGTAGTAGGGCAGGGGGCGCGGTGTTCGCTTTCTTT. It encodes CASSRAGGAVFAFF.

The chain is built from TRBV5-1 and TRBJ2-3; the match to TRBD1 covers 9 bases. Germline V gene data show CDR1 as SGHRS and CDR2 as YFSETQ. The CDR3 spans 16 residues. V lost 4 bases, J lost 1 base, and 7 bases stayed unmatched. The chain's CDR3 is CASSLGTGSGTDTQYF. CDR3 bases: TGCGCCAGCAGCCTGGGGACAGGGTCAGGCACAGATACGCAGTATTTT. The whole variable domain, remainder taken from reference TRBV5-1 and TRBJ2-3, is KAGVTQTPRYLIKTRGQQVTLSCSPISGHRSVSWYQQTPGQGLQFLFEYFSETQRNKGNFPGRFSGRQFSNSRSEMNVSTLELGDSALYLCASSLGTGSGTDTQYFGPGTRLTVL.

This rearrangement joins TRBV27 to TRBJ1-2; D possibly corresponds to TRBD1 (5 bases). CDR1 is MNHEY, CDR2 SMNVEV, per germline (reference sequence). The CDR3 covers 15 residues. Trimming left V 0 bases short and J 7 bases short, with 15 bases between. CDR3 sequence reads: CASSLSRVGAAGYTF. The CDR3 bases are TGTGCCAGCAGTTTATCTCGCGTAGGGGCTGCTGGCTACACCTTC.

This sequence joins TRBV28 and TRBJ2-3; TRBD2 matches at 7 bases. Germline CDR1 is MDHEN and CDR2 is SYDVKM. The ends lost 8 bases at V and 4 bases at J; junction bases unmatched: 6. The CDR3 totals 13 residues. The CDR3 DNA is TGTGCCAGCGTTCCGACTAGCCCAGATACGCAGTATTTT. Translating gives CASVPTSPDTQYF.

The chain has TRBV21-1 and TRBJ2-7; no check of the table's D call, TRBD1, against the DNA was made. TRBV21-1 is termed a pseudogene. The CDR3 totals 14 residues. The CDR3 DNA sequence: TGTGCCAGCAGCAACTGGCAGGGGATACACGAGCAGTACTTC. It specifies CASSNWQGIHEQYF.

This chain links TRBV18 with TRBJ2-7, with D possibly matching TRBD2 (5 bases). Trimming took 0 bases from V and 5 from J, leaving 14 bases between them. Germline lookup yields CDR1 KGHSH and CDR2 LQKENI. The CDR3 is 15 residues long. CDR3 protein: CASSPPSGKPHEQYF. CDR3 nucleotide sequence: TGTGCCAGCTCACCACCGTCGGGAAAGCCCCACGAGCAGTACTTC. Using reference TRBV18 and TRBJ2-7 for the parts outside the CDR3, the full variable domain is NAGVMQNPRHLVRRRGQEARLRCSPMKGHSHVYWYRQLPEEGLKFMVYLQKENIIDESGMPKERFSAEFPKEGPSILRIQQVVRGDSAAYFCASSPPSGKPHEQYFGPGTRLTVT.

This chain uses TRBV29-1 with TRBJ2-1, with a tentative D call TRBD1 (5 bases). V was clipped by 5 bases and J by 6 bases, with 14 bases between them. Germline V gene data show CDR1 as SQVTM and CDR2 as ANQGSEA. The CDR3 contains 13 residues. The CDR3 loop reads CSVPHGRVNEQFF. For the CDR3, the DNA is TGCAGCGTTCCCCATGGCAGGGTCAATGAGCAGTTCTTC.

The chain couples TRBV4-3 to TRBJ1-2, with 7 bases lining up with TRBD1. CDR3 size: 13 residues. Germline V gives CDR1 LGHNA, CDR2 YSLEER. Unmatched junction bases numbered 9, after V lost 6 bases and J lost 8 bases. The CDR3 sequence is CASRETGSPGYTF. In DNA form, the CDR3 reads TGCGCCAGCAGGGAGACAGGGTCCCCCGGCTACACCTTC.

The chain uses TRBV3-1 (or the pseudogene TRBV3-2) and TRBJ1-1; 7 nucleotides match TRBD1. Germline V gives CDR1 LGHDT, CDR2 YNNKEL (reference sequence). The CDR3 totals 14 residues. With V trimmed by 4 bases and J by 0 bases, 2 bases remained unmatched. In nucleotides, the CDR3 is TGTGCCAGCAGCCGGGACAGCCTGAACACTGAAGCTTTCTTT. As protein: CASSRDSLNTEAFF.

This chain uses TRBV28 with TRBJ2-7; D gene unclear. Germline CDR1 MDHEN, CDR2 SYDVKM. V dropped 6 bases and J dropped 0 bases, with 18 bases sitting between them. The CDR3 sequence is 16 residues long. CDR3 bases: TGTGCCAGCAGCCACCAACTTGCTTATAGCTCCTACGAGCAGTACTTC. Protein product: CASSHQLAYSSYEQYF.

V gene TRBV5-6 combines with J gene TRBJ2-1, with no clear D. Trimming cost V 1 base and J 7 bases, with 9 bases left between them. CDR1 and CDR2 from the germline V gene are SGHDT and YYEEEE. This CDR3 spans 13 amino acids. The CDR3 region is CASSLSLSNEQFF. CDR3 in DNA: TGTGCCAGCAGCTTGAGTCTATCGAATGAGCAGTTCTTC.

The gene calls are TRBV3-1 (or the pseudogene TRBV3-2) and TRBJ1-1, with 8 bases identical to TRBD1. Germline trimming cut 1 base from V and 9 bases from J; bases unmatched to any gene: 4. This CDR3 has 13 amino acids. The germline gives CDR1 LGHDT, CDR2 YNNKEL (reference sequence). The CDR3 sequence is CASSQGQGIKAFF. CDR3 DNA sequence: TGTGCCAGCAGCCAAGGACAGGGGATCAAAGCTTTCTTT.

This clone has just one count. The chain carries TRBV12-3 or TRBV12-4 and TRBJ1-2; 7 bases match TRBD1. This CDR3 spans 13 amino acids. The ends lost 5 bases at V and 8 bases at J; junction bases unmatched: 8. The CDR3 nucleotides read TGTGCCAGCAGTGAACTTATACAGGGGGGCTACACCTTC. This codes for CASSELIQGGYTF.

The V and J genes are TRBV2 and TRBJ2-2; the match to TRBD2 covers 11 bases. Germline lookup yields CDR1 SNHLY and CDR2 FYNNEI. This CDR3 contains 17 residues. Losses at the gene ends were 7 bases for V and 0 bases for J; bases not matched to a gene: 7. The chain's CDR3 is CASKGLAGGPNTGELFF. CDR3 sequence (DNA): TGTGCCAGCAAGGGCCTAGCGGGGGGTCCGAACACCGGGGAGCTGTTTTTT.

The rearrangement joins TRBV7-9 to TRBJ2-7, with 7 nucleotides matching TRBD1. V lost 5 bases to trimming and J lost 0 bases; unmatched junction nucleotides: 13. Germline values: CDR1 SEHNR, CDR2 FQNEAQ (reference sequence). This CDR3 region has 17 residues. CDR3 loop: CASSPGTDLSSSYEQYF. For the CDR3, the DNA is TGTGCCAGCAGCCCCGGGACAGATCTATCTAGCTCCTACGAGCAGTACTTC.

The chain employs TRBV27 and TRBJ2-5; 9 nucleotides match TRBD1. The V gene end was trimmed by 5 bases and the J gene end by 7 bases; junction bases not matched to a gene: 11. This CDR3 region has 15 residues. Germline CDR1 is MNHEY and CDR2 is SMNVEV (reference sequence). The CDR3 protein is CASSPPGQGRVTQYF. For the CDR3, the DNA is TGTGCCAGCAGTCCTCCGGGACAGGGTAGGGTGACCCAGTACTTC.

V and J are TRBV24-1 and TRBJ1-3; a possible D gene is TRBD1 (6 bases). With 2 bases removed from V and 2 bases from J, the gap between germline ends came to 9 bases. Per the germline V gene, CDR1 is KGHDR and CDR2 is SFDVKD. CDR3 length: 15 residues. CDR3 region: CATSDSRGPGNTIYF. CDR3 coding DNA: TGTGCCACCAGTGATTCCAGGGGCCCTGGAAACACCATATATTTT.

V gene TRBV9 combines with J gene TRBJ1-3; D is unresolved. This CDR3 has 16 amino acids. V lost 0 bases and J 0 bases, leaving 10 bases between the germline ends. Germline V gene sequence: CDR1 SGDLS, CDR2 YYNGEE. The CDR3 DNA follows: TGTGCCAGCAGCGTAGGCTACGTTGGCTCTGGAAACACCATATATTTT. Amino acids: CASSVGYVGSGNTIYF.

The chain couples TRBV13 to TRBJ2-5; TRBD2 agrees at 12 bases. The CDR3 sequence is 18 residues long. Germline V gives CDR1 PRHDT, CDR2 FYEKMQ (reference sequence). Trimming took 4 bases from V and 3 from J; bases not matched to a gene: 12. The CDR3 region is CASSSGILSSGGEETQYF. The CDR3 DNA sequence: TGTGCCAGCAGCTCAGGGATTCTTTCTAGCGGGGGGGAAGAGACCCAGTACTTC.

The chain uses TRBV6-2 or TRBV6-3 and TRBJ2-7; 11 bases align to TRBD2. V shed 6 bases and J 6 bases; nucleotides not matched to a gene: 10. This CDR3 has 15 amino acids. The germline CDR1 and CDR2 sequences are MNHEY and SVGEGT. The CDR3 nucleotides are TGTGCCAGCAGCACTCATACTAGCGGGGGAGGCGAGCAGTACTTC. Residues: CASSTHTSGGGEQYF.

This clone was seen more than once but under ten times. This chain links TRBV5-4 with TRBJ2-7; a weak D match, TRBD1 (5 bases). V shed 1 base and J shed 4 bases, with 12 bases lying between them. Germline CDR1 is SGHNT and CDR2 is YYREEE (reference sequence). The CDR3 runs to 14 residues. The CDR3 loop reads CASSLRQGAYEQYF. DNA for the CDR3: TGTGCCAGCAGCTTGCGTCAGGGTGCGTACGAGCAGTACTTC.

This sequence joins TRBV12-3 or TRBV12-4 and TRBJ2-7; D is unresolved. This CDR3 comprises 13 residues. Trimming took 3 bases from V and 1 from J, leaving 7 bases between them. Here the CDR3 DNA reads TGTGCCAGCAGTTTTGCGGATTCCTACGAGCAGTACTTC. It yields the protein CASSFADSYEQYF.